This TCR beta chain was sequenced during a study of blood T cell repertoires in COVID-19. The overall study: Samples of COVID-19 (acute and convalescent) were obtained from the United States, Italy and Spain. In each case, the material was cDNA or gDNA derived from T cells, B-cell-depleted T cells, or PBMCs.

This CDR3 is built from 17 residues. Looked up from germline, CDR1 is LGHNA and CDR2 is YNFKEQ. Losses at the gene ends were 3 bases for V and 6 bases for J; bases not matched to a gene: 6. Repertoires were generated with immunoSEQ multiplex PCR, while TCRdb's copy carries only in-frame clones and drops some. This sample has some 77,000 clones, with roughly 79% found just once. V and J are TRBV4-2 and TRBJ2-2, with 14 bases that match TRBD2. The sample taken for sequencing was peripheral blood. This receptor was taken from a woman in her sixties or seventies with acute or convalescent COVID-19. The CDR3 here is CASSHQGLAGVAGELFF. The CDR3 nucleotides are TGTGCCAGCAGCCATCAGGGACTAGCGGGAGTCGCCGGGGAGCTGTTTTTT.